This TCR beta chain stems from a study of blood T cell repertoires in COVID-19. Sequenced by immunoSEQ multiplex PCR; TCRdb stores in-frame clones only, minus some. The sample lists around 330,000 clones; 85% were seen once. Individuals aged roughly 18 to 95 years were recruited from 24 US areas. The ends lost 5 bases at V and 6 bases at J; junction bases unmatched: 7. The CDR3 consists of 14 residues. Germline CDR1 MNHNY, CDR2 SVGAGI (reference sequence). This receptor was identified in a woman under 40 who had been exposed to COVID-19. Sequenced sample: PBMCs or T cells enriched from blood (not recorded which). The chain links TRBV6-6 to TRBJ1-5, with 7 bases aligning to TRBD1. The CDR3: CASSTRQGAQPQHF. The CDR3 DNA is TGTGCCAGCAGTACCCGACAGGGAGCTCAGCCCCAGCATTTT.